This T cell receptor (beta chain) was identified during a study of memory CD4+ T cells and cytomegalovirus serostatus. For the study at large: Of the healthy Belgian adults, under 10 were CMV seropositive and 20 to 30 seronegative. Regarding the study as a whole: CMV serostatus prediction reached median AUC approximately 0.95, or 0.91 with US-trained model. Each of 67 CMV-associated TCRbeta sequences occurred in one to five individuals.

Authors' data handling: After removing out-of-frame reads, millions of distinct TCRbeta sequences remained. This table comes from immunoSEQ multiplex PCR, and its TCRdb copy is limited to in-frame clones, with some not included. V, J and clone size are those of that table, while D and trimming were read from the DNA. The table has 46,000 or so clones, under 80% seen once. This clone has just one count. What it binds is unknown. V was shortened by 2 bases and J by 4 bases, with 8 bases between the two germline ends. The CDR3 length is 13 residues. Germline assignment: CDR1 MNHEY and CDR2 SMNVEV (reference sequence). Single viable CD3+CD4+CD8-CD45RO+ cells were sorted as the memory CD4+ T cells.

Sequencing was carried out using memory CD4+ T cells from blood. The source is an adult in good health and CMV-seronegative. V is TRBV27 and J is TRBJ1-2; D is uncertain. Written as DNA, the CDR3 is TGTGCCAGCAGTTTAAACGGGGTCTATGGCTACACCTTC. This sequence encodes CASSLNGVYGYTF.